This TCR beta chain was found in a study of OX40 agonist ivuxolimab in advanced cancers. Looking at the study overall: Ivuxolimab was a fully human IgG2 agonistic monoclonal antibody targeting the costimulatory receptor OX40 (CD134). Intravenous ivuxolimab was administered to patients every 2 weeks at six dose levels: 0.01, 0.1, 0.3, 1.5, 3 and 10 mg/kg. Of the roughly 52 patients in dose escalation, about 20 had hepatocellular carcinoma, some 15 had melanoma, 9 had renal cell carcinoma and 9 had head and neck cancer. The dose-escalation cohort was roughly 87% male with a mean age of about 60 years, ranging from roughly 23 to 90. Patients were allowed to have had prior anti-PD-1, anti-PD-L1 or anti-CTLA-4 therapy, and 30% to 50% of the dose-escalation patients had previously received checkpoint inhibitors. Partial responses occurred in three dose-escalation patients, of whom one had hepatocellular carcinoma and two had cutaneous melanoma. The purpose of peripheral TCRbeta sequencing was to test whether ivuxolimab changed TCR sequence diversity and led to clonal T-cell expansion. The paper describes the monotherapy dose-escalation part (N ≈ 50 patients) of the phase I trial of ivuxolimab. Study-level results and caveats: At doses of 0.1 to 3.0 mg/kg, clonal expansion of both CD4+ and CD8+ blood T cells was observed from baseline to week 6. In the 0.1-3.0 mg/kg groups, partial responders had among the lowest normalized peripheral clonal expansion, particularly in CD8+ T cells. Low levels of normalized T-cell clonal expansion were also seen in some nonresponding patients. After ivuxolimab, more expanded clones were found on average in CD8+ T cells than in CD4+ T cells. Antigen specificity was not determined for the clonally expanded peripheral T cells.

Genomic DNA was extracted from sorted cells for sequencing of the TCRbeta CDR3 region. The immunoSEQ Assay was used for sequencing of TCRbeta CDR3 regions. The immuneACCESS repertoire file appears here via TCRdb, limited to in-frame rearrangements. These files lack a portion of the clones; in checked studies, under half of the deficit traces to unresolved V genes, and the cause of the others is not known. The sample profile shows 60,000 to 65,000 clones; around 93% of them were found once. Together, the top ten hold about 13% of the sample. The germline V gene provides CDR1 MDHEN and CDR2 SYDVKM. V loses 5 bases, J loses 2 bases, and the germline ends lie 23 bases apart. Including the terminal cysteine and phenylalanine, the CDR3 comprises 18 residues. Solely the CDR3 DNA is kept, with 54 bases framed from the first base. Regarding this clone: Its antigen is unknown. The sample holds no much larger clone one base away, and base qualities are not on file.

Patients with a history of autoimmune disease or receiving systemic immunosuppression were excluded from the trial. Peripheral blood for TCR sequencing was drawn from every dose cohort at baseline, at cycle 4 day 1 and at cycle 7 day 1. The samples were drawn from a first-in-human, open-label, multicenter phase I dose-escalation trial of ivuxolimab. The trial enrolled adults with locally advanced or metastatic head and neck squamous cell, hepatocellular, melanoma or renal cell carcinoma. Before TCR sequencing, CD4+ T cells and CD8+ T cells were sorted from peripheral blood as separate populations. The source was CD4+ or CD8+ T cells sorted from blood, collected in a trial of the OX40 agonist ivuxolimab. The V and J segments used are TRBV28 and TRBJ2-3, with the D segment identity uncertain. The TCR sequence derives from an adult with an advanced solid tumor such as melanoma, head and neck, liver or kidney cancer. The nucleotide sequence reads as follows: TGTGCCAGCAGTCCGGAGCTGTGGCGGCAGTCGAACACAGATACGCAGTATTTT. Its protein is CASSPELWRQSNTDTQYF.